This record concerns one TCR beta chain sequence. The data belong to a study of control samples from healthy donors and cancer patients. The CDR3 length is 16 residues. The junction had 14 bases not matched to a gene; V was cut back by 5 bases and J by 7 bases. The germline V gene has CDR1 SEHNR and CDR2 FQNEAQ (reference sequence). The repertoire was sequenced with immunoSEQ multiplex PCR; TCRdb's copy has only in-frame clones and lacks some. Of 75,000 to 90,000 clones in the sample, over 75% are singletons; the top ten hold 7.2%. This clonotype was obtained from a man in his fifties or sixties in good health. Sample: blood. V gene TRBV7-9 combines with J gene TRBJ1-2; 9 bases fit TRBD1. CDR3 DNA: TGTGCCAGCAGCAGCTATTTAGGACAGGGGTTAGGTGGCTACACCTTC. As protein: CASSSYLGQGLGGYTF.